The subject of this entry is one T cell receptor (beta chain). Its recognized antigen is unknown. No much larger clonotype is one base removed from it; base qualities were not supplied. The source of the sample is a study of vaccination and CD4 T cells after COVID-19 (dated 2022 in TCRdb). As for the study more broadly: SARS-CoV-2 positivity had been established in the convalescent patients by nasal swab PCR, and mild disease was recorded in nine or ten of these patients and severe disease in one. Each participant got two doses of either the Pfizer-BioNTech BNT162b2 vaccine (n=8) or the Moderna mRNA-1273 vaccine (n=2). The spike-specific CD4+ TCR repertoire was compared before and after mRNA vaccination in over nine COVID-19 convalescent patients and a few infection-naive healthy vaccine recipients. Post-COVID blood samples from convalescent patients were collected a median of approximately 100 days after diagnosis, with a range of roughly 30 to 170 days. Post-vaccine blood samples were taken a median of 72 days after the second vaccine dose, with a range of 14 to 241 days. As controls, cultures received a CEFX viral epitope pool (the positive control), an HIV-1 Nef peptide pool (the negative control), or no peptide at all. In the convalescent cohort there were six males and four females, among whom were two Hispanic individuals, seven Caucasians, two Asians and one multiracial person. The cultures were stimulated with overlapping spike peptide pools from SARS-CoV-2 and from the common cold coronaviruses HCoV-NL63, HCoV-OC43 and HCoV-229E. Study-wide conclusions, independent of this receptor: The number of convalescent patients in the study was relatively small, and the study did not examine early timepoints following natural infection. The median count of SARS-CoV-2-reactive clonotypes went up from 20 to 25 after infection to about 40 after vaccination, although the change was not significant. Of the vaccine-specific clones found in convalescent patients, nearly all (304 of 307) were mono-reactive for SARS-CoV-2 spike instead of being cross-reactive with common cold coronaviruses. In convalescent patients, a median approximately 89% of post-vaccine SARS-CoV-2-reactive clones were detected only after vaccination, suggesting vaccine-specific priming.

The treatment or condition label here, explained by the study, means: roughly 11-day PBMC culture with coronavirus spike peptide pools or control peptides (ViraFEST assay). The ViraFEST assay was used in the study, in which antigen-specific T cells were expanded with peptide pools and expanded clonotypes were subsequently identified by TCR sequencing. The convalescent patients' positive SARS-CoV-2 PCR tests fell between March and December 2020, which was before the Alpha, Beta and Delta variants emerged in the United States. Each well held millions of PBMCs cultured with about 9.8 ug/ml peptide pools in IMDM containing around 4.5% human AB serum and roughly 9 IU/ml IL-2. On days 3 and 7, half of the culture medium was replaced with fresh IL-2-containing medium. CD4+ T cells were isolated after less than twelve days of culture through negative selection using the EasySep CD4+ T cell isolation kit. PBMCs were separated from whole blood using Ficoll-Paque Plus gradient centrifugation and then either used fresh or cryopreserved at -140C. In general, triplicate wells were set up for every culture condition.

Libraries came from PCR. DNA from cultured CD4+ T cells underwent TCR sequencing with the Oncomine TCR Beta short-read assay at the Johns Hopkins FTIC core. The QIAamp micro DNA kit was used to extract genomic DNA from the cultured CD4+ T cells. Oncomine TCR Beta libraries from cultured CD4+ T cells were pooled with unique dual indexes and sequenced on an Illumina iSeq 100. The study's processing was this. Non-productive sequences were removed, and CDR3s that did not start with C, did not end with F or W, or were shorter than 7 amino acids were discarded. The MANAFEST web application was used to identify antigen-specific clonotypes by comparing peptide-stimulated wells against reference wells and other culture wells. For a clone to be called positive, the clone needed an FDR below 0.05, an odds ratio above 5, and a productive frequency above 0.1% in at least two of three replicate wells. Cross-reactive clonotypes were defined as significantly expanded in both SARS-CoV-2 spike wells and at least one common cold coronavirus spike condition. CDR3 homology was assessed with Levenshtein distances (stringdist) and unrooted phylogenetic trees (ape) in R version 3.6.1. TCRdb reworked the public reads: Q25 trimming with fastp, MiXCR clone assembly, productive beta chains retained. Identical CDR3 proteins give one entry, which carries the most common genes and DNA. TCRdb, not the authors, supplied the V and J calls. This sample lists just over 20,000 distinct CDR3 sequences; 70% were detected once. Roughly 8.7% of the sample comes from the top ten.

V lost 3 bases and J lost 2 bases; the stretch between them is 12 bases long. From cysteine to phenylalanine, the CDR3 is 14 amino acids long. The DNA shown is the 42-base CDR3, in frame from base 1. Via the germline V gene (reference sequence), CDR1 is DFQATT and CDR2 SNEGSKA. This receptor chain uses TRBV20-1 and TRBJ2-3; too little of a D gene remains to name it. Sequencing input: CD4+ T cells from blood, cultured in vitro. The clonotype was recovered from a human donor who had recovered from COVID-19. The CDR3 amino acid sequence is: CSARRQTFTDTQYF. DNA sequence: TGCAGTGCTAGGCGGCAGACGTTCACAGATACGCAGTATTTT.